The clone carrying this T cell receptor beta chain was seen many times. What it binds is unknown. This entry comes from a study of metastatic and nonmetastatic thyroid tumors. About the research overall: Across blood and tumor or nodule tissue, repertoires from malignant and benign thyroid patients were compared with one another.

General study findings and limits: As reported, TCR beta diversity in blood and tumor was significantly higher in malignant thyroid tumors than in benign nodules.

The CDR3 contains 15 residues. V shed 0 bases and J shed 4 bases, with 12 bases lying between them. In germline, CDR1 is MNHEY, CDR2 SVGAGI. No patient had received any treatment before thyroid surgery. Original handling: Across clinicopathological groups, CDR3 differences served as the basis for building a distant-metastasis classifier for papillary thyroid cancer. TCRdb ran MiXCR on the PCR reads. TCRdb's processing, not the authors', yielded these V and J calls. Found here are 50,000 to 60,000 clones, around a sixth of them singletons; the top ten hold 2.5% to 3%. The source of this sequence is a female donor with papillary thyroid cancer or a benign thyroid nodule (not recorded which). Some clones in this sample may be carry-over from other donors' samples. The source material was blood. The V gene is TRBV6-5, the J gene TRBJ1-1; possible D gene TRBD1, 6 bases. CDR3 nucleotide sequence: TGTGCCAGCAGTTACTCTCTGGGGGCGCGCACTGAAGCTTTCTTT. Its protein is CASSYSLGARTEAFF.